This record covers a single T cell receptor (beta chain). Its specific antigen is unknown. No per-base quality is available; no much larger clone lies one base away. The data were obtained in a study of blood T cells in healthy people across ages (dated by TCRdb to between 2014 and 2017). Looking at the study overall: Template switching captured roughly one uniquely barcoded TCR beta cDNA molecule per two T cells in model experiments. The donors were divided into four age groups: young (average about 15 years), middle-aged (about 40), aged (62) and long-lived (about 84). To avoid experimental bias, donors of different ages were randomly spread across the sequencing lanes. Using deep sequencing normalized with unique cDNA molecular identifiers, the study measured how TCR beta repertoire diversity changes with age. For two donors (one aged 18 to 29 and one aged 80 or older), the study analyzed two additional independent replicas of 1 million unique cDNA reads from the same blood draw. The research as a whole found: Because profiling used bulk unsorted PBMCs, naive and antigen-experienced compartments could not be compared conclusively. Because donor CMV infection status was unknown, age-related changes in expanded clonotypes were potentially confounded. As age increased, observed TCR beta diversity per million T cells dropped in a roughly linear way, and a significant reduction was already evident by age roughly 36. Estimates of total diversity from one million sequenced T cells were regarded as lower bounds and underestimates. Compared with the aged group, the long-lived group had more naive CD4+ T cells, fewer expanded clones and increased TCR diversity, a pattern suggesting age selection. There was a strong correlation between observed TCR beta diversity and the percentage of naive T cells measured by flow cytometry.

Systemically healthy Caucasian individuals from Russia, around 39 in total and aged about 6 to 95 years, were included as donors. Each donor gave ten milliliters of peripheral blood, collected into EDTA-treated Vacutainer tubes. PBMCs were isolated by Ficoll-Paque density-gradient centrifugation, with at least 6 million obtained per sample. Trizol reagent was used to extract total RNA from the PBMCs, yielding at least 5.5 micrograms per sample. The percentages of naive CD45RAhigh/CD27high T cells were determined by flow cytometry on a PBMC aliquot from every donor. Trimming takes 2 bases from V and 9 bases from J, and the germline ends sit 17 bases apart. According to the germline V gene, CDR1 reads SGHTA and CDR2 reads FQGNSA. The CDR3 measures 14 amino acids from cysteine to phenylalanine. The retained sequence is limited to the CDR3, 42 bases, with the frame set at the first base. Library preparation employed 5' RACE. Sequencing used an Illumina HiSeq 2500. A second PCR of roughly 6 to 11 cycles was run with a J-beta primer mix and a sample-barcoded 5' primer. Each TCR beta cDNA molecule received a unique molecular identifier from a template-switch 5' adaptor carrying 12 random nucleotides. At least 2.5 million CDR3-containing paired-end reads were obtained from each sample. The Mint cDNA synthesis kit, primed by a TRBC-specific oligonucleotide, was used to synthesize first-strand cDNA from all RNA. Following uracil-DNA glycosylase treatment, a first 18-cycle PCR with universal primers M1SS and BC2_uni_R was performed on all cDNA. As for how the authors treated the data: For normalization, 1 million high-quality reads, each with a distinct molecular identifier, were randomly selected from each sample. Instead of being binned into consensus sequences, reads with shared molecular identifiers were discarded. CDR3 identification, clonotype clustering and error correction used MiTCR with a Q25 quality threshold and the strictest error-elimination algorithm. A nonparametric unseen species model using Euler transformation provided a lower-bound estimate of total TCR beta diversity. TCRdb trimmed public reads at Q25 via fastp, called clones via MiXCR and kept in-frame beta chains. Every distinct CDR3 protein forms one entry, paired with its most common genes and DNA. For this entry, the V and J calls and clone size follow TCRdb and not the study's own pipeline. A total of about a million distinct CDR3 sequences appear in this sample, about 51% of them only once. Around a fifth of the sample lies in the top ten.

Rearrangement joined TRBV7-2 to TRBJ2-7; matching of 5 bases hints at TRBD1 as the D gene. Sequencing was performed on blood. The TCR comes from a woman aged 55-70 years in good health. In nucleotides, the sequence is TGTGCCAGCAGCTTACCAGGGAAAGTGACTCGGCAGTACTTC. The translation is CASSLPGKVTRQYF.